A single T cell receptor (beta chain) is shown here with its context. This clonotype was found a few times. This receptor's antigen is unknown. Base qualities are not at hand, and no much larger clone is one base apart. This specimen belongs to a study of post-analysis software for immune sequencing data (dated by TCRdb to the mid-2010s). In the study overall: Recorded disease courses included relapsing-remitting, secondary progressive and progressive-relapsing multiple sclerosis, with some patients lacking subtype annotation. Patient repertoires were compared against about a dozen previously published healthy control repertoires from donors aged roughly 6 to 26 years. A subset of samples was prepared in parallel using single-end sample barcoding, then pooled and co-amplified after Illumina adapter ligation. What the study reported, not specific to this receptor: Direct clustering with F measure revealed strong co-clustering of samples prepared in the same batch, which led to a batch-effect correction. Several TRBV segments, including TRBV5-6, TRBV5-1 and TRBV20-1, were significantly more frequent in patients than controls. Normalized Chao1 diversity was significantly lower in multiple sclerosis patients than controls, suggesting substantial peripheral T-cell clonal expansion. The control group was slightly older than the multiple sclerosis patient group.

To demonstrate the VDJtools post-analysis software, the study profiled TCR beta repertoires from the peripheral blood of about a dozen young patients with multiple sclerosis. The multiple sclerosis patients were children and adolescents between 6 and 15 years of age. The CDR3 measures 14 amino acids from cysteine to phenylalanine. Only the CDR3 region is kept as DNA, spanning 42 bases read in frame from base 1. The CDR1 and CDR2 encoded by the germline V gene are MDHEN and SYDVKM. Trimming at the junction amounts to 6 bases on V and 8 bases on J, and the germline ends lie 17 bases apart. The library relied on PCR. The instrument was an Illumina HiSeq 2500. To reduce PCR and sequencing biases, unique molecular identifiers were built into the TCR beta cDNA libraries. Roughly 0.5 million cDNA molecules were obtained per 1 to 10 million input T cells, so each molecule approximated one T cell. Patient libraries were prepared and sequenced with the same protocol used for the earlier healthy control dataset. Within a given batch, samples were prepared together, multiplexed and sequenced on the same HiSeq lane. The original pipeline was this. Raw barcoded reads were processed with MIGEC, and single-read molecular identifier groups were discarded before consensus assembly and CDR3 extraction. Clonotype tables were post-analysed with VDJtools, and diversity was normalized by down-sampling all datasets to the smallest sample size. To correct batch-related cross-sample contamination, repertoire overlap clustering matched CDR3 amino acid sequences but not nucleotide sequences. The public reads were reprocessed in TCRdb via fastp at Q25 and MiXCR, keeping in-frame beta chains. For every CDR3 protein sequence, its rows merge into one entry that carries the most common genes and DNA. These V and J calls are TCRdb output, not the study's own analysis. The sample table contains some 450,000 distinct CDR3 sequences; only one count was recorded for around 40% of them. Together, the top ten hold about an eighth of the sample.

The receptor was isolated from a girl under 18 with multiple sclerosis. Source material: blood. The chain was built from TRBV28 and TRBJ2-1; there is no confident call for the D gene. The base sequence is TGTGCCAGCAGACTTACCCCCTTATTGCATGAGCAGTTCTTC. Its protein reads: CASRLTPLLHEQFF.